This T cell receptor beta chain was sequenced in a study of human T cells and chemical hapten exposure (dated by TCRdb to the early 2020s). Study-wide context: For sensitization, 2% DPC in acetone was applied to a 2 cm by 2 cm area of upper inner arm skin. Blood was sampled from patients pre-sensitization (week 0) and at 2, 6 and about 24 weeks after DPC sensitization. The mostly female patient cohort included alopecia areata with under or over 50% scalp involvement, alopecia totalis and alopecia universalis. Patch testing on the upper back used Finn chambers containing 0.01% DPC, with scoring done after 6 days according to International Contact Dermatitis Research Group standards. Patients additionally received weekly therapeutic DPC doses to the scalp throughout the approximately 25-week study period. Libraries were combined into a pool for sequencing, and differences in TCR yield between samples came mainly from small differences in library volumes within the pool. The study tracked peripheral blood TCR repertoire changes in vivo during primary and secondary sensitization to the hapten diphenylcyclopropenone (DPC) in alopecia patients. For TCR sequencing, blood came from 25 to 30 alopecia patients at anywhere from one to four time points (pre-sensitization, 2, 6 and 24 weeks).

Results the study describes overall, beyond this receptor: The number of TCRs above 1 in 1000 frequency did not change with DPC sensitization; there was no evidence of global repertoire structure alterations. Repeated subsampling changed both the strength of the expansion versus patch-test correlation and the threshold at which the correlation became significant. Alopecia, a presumed autoimmune disease, was present in all patients, so the immune response of the patients might differ from that of healthy individuals. A positive correlation was found between the number of PT1 expanded TCRs and patch test score, with significance reached at thresholds 8, 16 and 32 but not 4. Compared with pre-sensitization or healthy control sets, expanded TCRs formed significantly more large CDR3 similarity clusters, which is consistent with antigen-driven responses.

The time point label for this specimen denotes: patch test 3, about 24 weeks after DPC sensitization. The sample's treatment or condition, from its label and the paper: therapeutic diphenylcyclopropenone sensitization with weekly scalp DPC. At each patch-test visit, blood was drawn before the patch test was applied. Patients were considered eligible if aged 18 to 70, diagnosed with alopecia and deemed suitable for DPC therapy, and patients were excluded if pregnant. Total RNA was extracted from unfractionated whole blood collected in Tempus Blood RNA tubes. Of note for this clonotype: Its antigen is not yet known. No base-level quality is on record; no much larger clone is a single base apart.

The method was RACE. The data were produced on a NextSeq 500. During library preparation, unique molecular identifiers were attached to individual cDNA molecules so that TCRs could be counted in a quantitative, reproducible way. Both TCR alpha and TCR beta chains were sequenced from each blood RNA sample. From the authors' description of their analysis: The median number of TCRs per sample was 95,638, ranging from about 20,000 to 700,000. V, J and CDR3 annotation of the TCR reads was performed with the Decombinator software suite. For the PS versus PT1 abundance plots, all samples were subsampled to the same number of TCRs (28,000). TCRs were defined as expanded if absent before sensitization and observed at least eight times at the 2-week time point. Using fastp trimming at Q25 and MiXCR clonotype assembly, TCRdb reanalyzed the public sequencing data and kept in-frame beta chains. Duplicate CDR3 protein sequences are folded into a single record with the most common DNA and genes. None of the V and J calls come from the authors' own analysis; TCRdb made them. This sample gives 80,000 to 100,000 distinct CDR3 sequences in total; roughly 27% of them show up just once. 10% of the sample rests with the top ten.

V is clipped by 3 bases and J by 1 base, and the sequence between their germline boundaries is 3 bases long. Taken from cysteine to phenylalanine, the CDR3 has 12 residues. Only the CDR3 portion is preserved as DNA: 36 bases, with reading frame beginning at the first base. The germline V gene encodes CDR1 MGHDK and CDR2 SYGVNS. This specimen consisted of whole blood, obtained in connection with sensitization to the hapten diphenylcyclopropenone (DPC). The chain is encoded by TRBV25-1 joined to TRBJ1-1; the D gene lacks a confident call. This clonotype was sampled from a man aged 40-49 years with alopecia areata. Some clones in this sample may be carry-over from other donors' samples. CDR3 protein: CASSDWNTEAFF. The base sequence is TGTGCCAGCAGTGATTGGAACACTGAAGCTTTCTTT.